This T cell receptor (beta chain) was recorded in a study of T cells in localized non-small cell lung cancer. CDR3 length: 14 residues. In germline, CDR1 is SGHVS, CDR2 FQNEAQ. Trimming cost V 3 bases and J 3 bases, with 10 bases left between them. Repertoires were generated with immunoSEQ multiplex PCR, while TCRdb's copy carries only in-frame clones and drops some. The sample carries about 33,000 clones, 85% to 90% recorded once. The rearrangement joins TRBV7-8 to TRBJ2-3; the D gene is possibly TRBD2 (5 bases). The origin of this receptor is a man between 35 and 75 years old with stage I lung adenocarcinoma. This specimen was peripheral blood, taken before any cancer treatment. The CDR3 DNA reads as TGTGCCAGCAGCTTCGGGGTTTGGACAGATACGCAGTATTTT. Its protein is CASSFGVWTDTQYF.